These 11 T cell receptor beta chains originate from one sample sequenced in a study of cytomegalovirus exposure and HLA in healthy donors. PCR primers comprised 60 Vbeta and 13 Jbeta primers. TCRdb keeps only in-frame clones here, not all; method: immunoSEQ multiplex PCR. The sample consists of roughly 180,000 clones, about four fifths of them appearing once. The sample taken for sequencing was PBMCs. These receptors all come from a male donor in good health and CMV-seronegative.

The sample holds one count of this clone. The V gene is TRBV18, the J gene TRBJ1-3; 9 bases are shared with TRBD1. J was trimmed by 7 bases and V by 2 bases; bases with no gene match: 6. The CDR3 has 15 amino acids. Germline lookup yields CDR1 KGHSH and CDR2 LQKENI. This CDR3 reads CASSPAGTGSNTIYF. The CDR3 DNA is TGTGCCAGCTCACCAGCCGGGACAGGGTCTAACACCATATATTTT.

The J gene is TRBJ1-2, the V gene TRBV5-1, with D hard to call. The CDR3 has 12 residues. Trimming left V 4 bases short and J 5 bases short, with 9 bases between. Germline CDR1 SGHRS, CDR2 YFSETQ. The DNA of the CDR3 is TGCGCCAGCAGCACACCGACATATGGCTACACCTTC. Its translation: CASSTPTYGYTF.

The J gene is TRBJ1-3, the V gene TRBV28; D might be TRBD1 (5 bases). This CDR3 comprises 15 residues. The germline CDR1 and CDR2 sequences are MDHEN and SYDVKM. The V end lost 5 bases, the J end lost 4 bases, and 15 bases lay between the germline ends. The CDR3 nucleotides are TGTGCCAGCAGTACCCGATGGGGCGAAGGAAACACCATATATTTT. Protein sequence: CASSTRWGEGNTIYF.

The rearrangement links TRBV7-2 to TRBJ2-3, with D possibly being TRBD2 (5 bases). Trimming took off 5 bases at V and 6 bases at J, with 12 bases between the two ends. From germline, CDR1 is SGHTA and CDR2 FQGNSA. The CDR3 runs 13 residues. The CDR3 DNA reads as TGTGCCAGCAGCCTACTAGGGCCCGATACGCAGTATTTT. Its protein product is CASSLLGPDTQYF.

V usage is TRBV5-1 and J usage is TRBJ1-6; no clear D gene. Deletions cut 0 bases from V and 5 bases from J, with 6 bases between. The CDR3 has 14 amino acids. CDR1 and CDR2 from the germline V gene are SGHRS and YFSETQ. The CDR3 DNA sequence: TGCGCCAGCAGCTTGGGATCGGATAATTCACCCCTCCACTTT. It translates to CASSLGSDNSPLHF.

This rearrangement joins TRBV21-1 to TRBJ2-3; the listed D gene, TRBD2, was not tested against the DNA. TRBV21-1 is a pseudogene. The CDR3 sequence is 17 residues long. The CDR3 nucleotides are TGTGCCAGCAGCTTTCGTATGTCGGGGGGGGGCACAGATACGCAGTATTTT. Its translation: CASSFRMSGGGTDTQYF.

The table lists this clone with a few counts. An end of the junction differs from the germline gene, which may be a read error. The chain is built from TRBV7-9 and TRBJ2-7; 9 bases fit TRBD1. The CDR3 loop spans 15 amino acids. CDR1 and CDR2 (germline): SEHNR, FQNEAQ (reference sequence). In nucleotides, the CDR3 is TGTTCCAGCAGCCCCTCCGGACAGGGGTTCGGCGAGCAGTACTTC. Its translation is CSSSPSGQGFGEQYF. Together with reference TRBV7-9 and TRBJ2-7, the CDR3 gives the full variable domain: DTGVSQNPRHKITKRGQNVTFRCDPISEHNRLYWYRQTLGQGPEFLTYFQNEAQLEKSRLLSDRFSAERPKGSFSTLEIQRTEQGDSAMYLCSSSPSGQGFGEQYFGPGTRLTVT.

The genes are TRBV5-6 and TRBJ2-7, with 7 bases identical to TRBD1. V shed 4 bases and J 5 bases; nucleotides not matched to a gene: 9. Germline values: CDR1 SGHDT, CDR2 YYEEEE. The length of the CDR3 is 14 residues. The CDR3 nucleotides are TGTGCCAGCAGCGGAACAGACAGGGACCACGAGCAGTACTTC. Amino acid sequence: CASSGTDRDHEQYF.

Comments on this clone: Additional DNA sequences in this sample encode the identical CDR3. The CDR3 nucleotides read TGTGCCAGCAGCCCCAGGACAGGGGGTACCGGGGAGCTGTTTTTT. Protein product: CASSPRTGGTGELFF. This chain joins TRBV9 and TRBJ2-2, with TRBD1 identical over 10 bases. Per the germline V gene, CDR1 is SGDLS and CDR2 is YYNGEE. CDR3 length equals 15 residues. Trimming removed 4 bases from V and 5 bases from J; junction bases left unmatched: 5. The whole variable domain, filled in from reference TRBV9 and TRBJ2-2, reads DSGVTQTPKHLITATGQRVTLRCSPRSGDLSVYWYQQSLDQGLQFLIQYYNGEERAKGNILERFSAQQFPDLHSELNLSSLELGDSALYFCASSPRTGGTGELFFGEGSRLTVL.

V and J are TRBV18 and TRBJ1-1; 9 nucleotides agree with TRBD1. Germline CDR1 reads KGHSH; CDR2 reads LQKENI. The CDR3 has 16 amino acids. Germline trimming cut 6 bases from V and 1 base from J; bases unmatched to any gene: 9. The CDR3: CASSRTGTGSNTEAFF. The DNA of the CDR3 is TGTGCCAGCTCTCGCACCGGGACAGGGTCGAACACTGAAGCTTTCTTT.

This clone was seen a single time. The chain uses TRBV5-6 and TRBJ1-2; a weak D match, TRBD1 (6 bases). The length of the CDR3 is 14 residues. V was shortened by 0 bases and J by 6 bases, with 12 bases between the two germline ends. Per germline, CDR1 SGHDT and CDR2 YYEEEE. The CDR3 nucleotides read TGTGCCAGCAGCTTGGGACGGGACACCGATGGCTACACCTTC. This gives the protein CASSLGRDTDGYTF.